This T cell receptor beta chain derives from a study of T cell repertoires in cytomegalovirus infection. Study summary: Both a matching HLA type and CMV infection were indicated by public TCR beta signatures. Points from the study as a whole: Clonotype analysis showed dominance of the ex vivo response by HLA-C-restricted CMV-specific TCR beta clonotypes. Public TCR beta family frequency separated CMV-and-HLA carriers, including in an independent cohort.

TCRdb re-called the reads with MiXCR, one entry per CDR3 protein. The sample holds a few hundred thousand distinct CDR3 sequences, 15% to 20% seen once. This clonotype was counted between two and nine times. Antigen: not known. The V gene's germline CDR1 is LGHNA and CDR2 YNFKEQ. The V segment lost 3 bases and the J segment 2 bases; nucleotides outside the gene matches: 10. CDR3 length equals 18 residues. The V and J genes are TRBV4-2 and TRBJ2-3, with TRBD2 matching over 11 bases. The sequenced material came from PBMCs. The sequence was obtained from a human donor in good health (CMV status not recorded). Some clones in this sample may be carry-over from other donors' samples. CDR3 residues: CASSHPRPTSGDTDTQYF. The DNA for the CDR3 is TGTGCCAGCAGCCACCCTCGACCGACTAGCGGGGACACAGATACGCAGTATTTT.